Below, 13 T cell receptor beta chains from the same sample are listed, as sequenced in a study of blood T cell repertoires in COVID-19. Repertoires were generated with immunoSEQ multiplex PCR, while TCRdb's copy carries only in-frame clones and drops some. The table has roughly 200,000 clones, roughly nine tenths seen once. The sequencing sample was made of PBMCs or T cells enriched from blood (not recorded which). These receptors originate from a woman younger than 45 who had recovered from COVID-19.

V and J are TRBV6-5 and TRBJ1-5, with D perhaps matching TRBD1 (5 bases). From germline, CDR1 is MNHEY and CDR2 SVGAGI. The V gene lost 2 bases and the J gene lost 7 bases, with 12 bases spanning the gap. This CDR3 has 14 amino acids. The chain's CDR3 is CASSYGGGGQPQHF. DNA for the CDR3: TGTGCCAGCAGTTACGGGGGGGGAGGCCAGCCCCAGCATTTT.

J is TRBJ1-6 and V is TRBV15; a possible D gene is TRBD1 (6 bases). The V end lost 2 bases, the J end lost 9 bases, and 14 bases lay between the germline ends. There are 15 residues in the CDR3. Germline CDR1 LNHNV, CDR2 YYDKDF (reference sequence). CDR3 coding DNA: TGTGCCACCAGCAGATACAGGGCTATAGGTTCACCCCTCCACTTT. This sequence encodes CATSRYRAIGSPLHF.

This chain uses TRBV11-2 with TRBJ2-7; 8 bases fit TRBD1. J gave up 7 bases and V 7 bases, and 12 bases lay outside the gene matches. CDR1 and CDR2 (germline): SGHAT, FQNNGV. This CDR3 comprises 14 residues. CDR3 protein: CASNQGAFLGEQYF. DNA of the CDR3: TGTGCCAGCAACCAGGGGGCTTTCTTAGGTGAGCAGTACTTC.

CDR3 nucleotides: TGTGCCAGCAGCAGACCGGGACAGAATTATGGCTACACCTTC. It encodes CASSRPGQNYGYTF. V usage is TRBV5-6 and J usage is TRBJ1-2; TRBD1 aligns across 7 bases. Germline CDR1 is SGHDT and CDR2 is YYEEEE. J was trimmed by 5 bases and V by 4 bases; bases with no gene match: 8. The CDR3 runs to 14 residues.

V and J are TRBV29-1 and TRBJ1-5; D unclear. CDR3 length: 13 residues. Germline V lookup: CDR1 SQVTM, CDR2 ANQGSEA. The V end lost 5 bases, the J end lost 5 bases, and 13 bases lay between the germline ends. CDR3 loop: CSVISRPDQPQHF. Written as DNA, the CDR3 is TGCAGCGTTATAAGCAGGCCGGATCAGCCCCAGCATTTT. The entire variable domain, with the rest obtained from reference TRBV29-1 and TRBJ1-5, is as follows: SAVISQKPSRDICQRGTSLTIQCQVDSQVTMMFWYRQQPGQSLTLIATANQGSEATYESGFVIDKFPISRPNLTFSTLTVSNMSPEDSSIYLCSVISRPDQPQHFGDGTRLSIL.

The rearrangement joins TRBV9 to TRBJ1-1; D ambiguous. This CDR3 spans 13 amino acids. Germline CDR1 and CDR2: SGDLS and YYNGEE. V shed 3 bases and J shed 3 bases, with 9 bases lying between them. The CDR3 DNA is TGTGCCAGCAGCGCGGTAGGAGACACTGAAGCTTTCTTT. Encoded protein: CASSAVGDTEAFF.

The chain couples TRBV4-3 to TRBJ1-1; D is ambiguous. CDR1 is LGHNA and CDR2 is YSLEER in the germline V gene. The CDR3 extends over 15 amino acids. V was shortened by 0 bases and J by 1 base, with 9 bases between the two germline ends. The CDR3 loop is CASSQDREGNTEAFF. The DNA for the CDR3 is TGCGCCAGCAGCCAAGATAGAGAGGGGAACACTGAAGCTTTCTTT.

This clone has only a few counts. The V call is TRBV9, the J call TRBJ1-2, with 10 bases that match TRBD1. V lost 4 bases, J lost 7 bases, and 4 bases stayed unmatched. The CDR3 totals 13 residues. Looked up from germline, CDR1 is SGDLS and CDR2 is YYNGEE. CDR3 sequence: CASSSRTGGGYTF. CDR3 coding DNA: TGTGCCAGCAGCTCCCGGACAGGGGGTGGCTACACCTTC. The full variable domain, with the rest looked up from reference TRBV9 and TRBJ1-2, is DSGVTQTPKHLITATGQRVTLRCSPRSGDLSVYWYQQSLDQGLQFLIQYYNGEERAKGNILERFSAQQFPDLHSELNLSSLELGDSALYFCASSSRTGGGYTFGSGTRLTVV.

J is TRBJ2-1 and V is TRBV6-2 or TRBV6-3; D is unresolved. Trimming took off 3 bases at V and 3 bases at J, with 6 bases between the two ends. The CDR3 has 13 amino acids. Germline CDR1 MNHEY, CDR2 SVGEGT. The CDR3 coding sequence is TGTGCCAGCAGTTATAGTCTCTACAATGAGCAGTTCTTC. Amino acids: CASSYSLYNEQFF.

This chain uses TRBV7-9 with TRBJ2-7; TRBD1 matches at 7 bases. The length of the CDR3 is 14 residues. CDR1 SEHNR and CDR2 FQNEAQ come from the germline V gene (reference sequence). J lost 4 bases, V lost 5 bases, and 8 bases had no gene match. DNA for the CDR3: TGTGCCAGCAGCCCCCCCCAGGGGGTTTACGAGCAGTACTTC. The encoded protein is CASSPPQGVYEQYF.

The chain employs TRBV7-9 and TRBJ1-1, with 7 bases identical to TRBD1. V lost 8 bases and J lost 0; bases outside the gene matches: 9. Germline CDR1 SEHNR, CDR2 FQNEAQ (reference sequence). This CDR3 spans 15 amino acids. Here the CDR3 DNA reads TGTGCCAGCGAGGGGGACAGCTACATGAACACTGAAGCTTTCTTT. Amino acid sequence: CASEGDSYMNTEAFF. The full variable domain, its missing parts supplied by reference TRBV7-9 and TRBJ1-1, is DTGVSQNPRHKITKRGQNVTFRCDPISEHNRLYWYRQTLGQGPEFLTYFQNEAQLEKSRLLSDRFSAERPKGSFSTLEIQRTEQGDSAMYLCASEGDSYMNTEAFFGQGTRLTVV.

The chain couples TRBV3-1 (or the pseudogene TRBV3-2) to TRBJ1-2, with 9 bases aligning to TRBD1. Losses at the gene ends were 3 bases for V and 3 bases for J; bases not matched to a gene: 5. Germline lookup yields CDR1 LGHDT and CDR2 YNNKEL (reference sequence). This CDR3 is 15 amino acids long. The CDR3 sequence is CASSQDRGRHYGYTF. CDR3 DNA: TGTGCCAGCAGCCAGGACAGGGGCCGGCACTATGGCTACACCTTC.

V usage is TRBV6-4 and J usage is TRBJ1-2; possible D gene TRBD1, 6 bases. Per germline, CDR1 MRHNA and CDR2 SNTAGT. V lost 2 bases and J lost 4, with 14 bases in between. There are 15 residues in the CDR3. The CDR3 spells CASSDLPGEIYGYTF. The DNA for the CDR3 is TGTGCCAGCAGTGACCTTCCAGGGGAGATCTATGGCTACACCTTC.